Listed below are T cell receptor beta chains from one sample, sequenced in a study of beta chain features in type 1 diabetes. Data came from immunoSEQ multiplex PCR; TCRdb stores just in-frame clones and leaves some out. The profile shows hundreds of thousands of clones, approximately 10% of them singletons. The sample taken for sequencing was naive CD4+ T cells from blood. The receptors derive from a man between 25 and 39 years old with type 1 diabetes. CDR3s include the opening cysteine and the closing phenylalanine or tryptophan. Fields, in order: V gene, J gene, clone size, D gene, CDR3 DNA, CDR3 protein. D genes are given only for firm matches. Clone size is stated in some rows and not others, as once, few, many or a class when expanded.

TRBV2	TRBJ1-2	few	-	TGTGCCAGCAGTGTCGACAGGTCCGATGGCTACACCTTC	CASSVDRSDGYTF
TRBV5-1	TRBJ2-7	few	TRBD1	TGCGCCAGCAGCCTGACAGGGGGGAACTACGAGCAGTACTTC	CASSLTGGNYEQYF
TRBV28	TRBJ1-6	few	-	TGTGCCAGCCGGGACACCTATAATTCACCCCTCCACTTT	CASRDTYNSPLHF
TRBV6-6	TRBJ2-1	few	TRBD2	TGTGCCACGGGCGGGGGGTACAATGAGCAGTTCTTC	CATGGGYNEQFF
TRBV7-8	TRBJ2-1	-	-	TGTGCCAGCAGCTCCCCCCCCGTGCAGTTCTTC	CASSSPPVQFF
TRBV19	TRBJ2-7	-	TRBD1	TGTGCCAGTAACTCCGGCCCCGGGACAGCGCCTGCCGAGCAGTACTTC	CASNSGPGTAPAEQYF
TRBV9	TRBJ2-2	few	-	TGTGCCAGCAGCGTAGGTCTAAGGCTTGACAGGCGGCCCGGGGAGCTGTTTTTT	CASSVGLRLDRRPGELFF
TRBV29-1	TRBJ2-1	-	TRBD2	TGCAGCGTTGAAGCGGGGGGGGACAATGAGCAGTTCTTC	CSVEAGGDNEQFF
TRBV6-1	TRBJ1-2	-	-	TGTGCCAGCAGGGCACAAGCTAACTATGGCTACACCTTC	CASRAQANYGYTF
TRBV2	TRBJ1-5	-	TRBD1	TGTGCCAGCAGTGCTCCGGGACAGGGAGCGGGCAATCAGCCCCAGCATTTT	CASSAPGQGAGNQPQHF
TRBV7-2	TRBJ2-7	few	-	TGTGCCAGCAGCTTAAGTCCAGACAGCTCCTACGAGCAGTACTTC	CASSLSPDSSYEQYF
TRBV27	TRBJ1-6	few	-	TGTGCCAGCCGAGGGATCTATAATTCACCCCTCCACTTT	CASRGIYNSPLHF
TRBV6-5	TRBJ2-7	-	-	TGTGCCAGCAGTTACTCGACAGCCCGCTACGAGCAGTACTTC	CASSYSTARYEQYF
TRBV7-9	TRBJ2-1	few	-	TGTGCCAGCAGCTTCCAGGGGTTATCCTACAATGAGCAGTTCTTC	CASSFQGLSYNEQFF
TRBV4-3	TRBJ2-2	few	-	TGCGCCAGCAGCCAAGATCACAGCACCGGGGAGCTGTTTTTT	CASSQDHSTGELFF
TRBV7-9	TRBJ1-6	-	-	TGTGCCAGCAGCCGTGGGGGGGGAGGGACACCCCTCCACTTT	CASSRGGGGTPLHF
TRBV2	TRBJ2-3	-	-	TGTGCCAGCAGTGAAGGTCTTAGCACAGATACGCAGTATTTT	CASSEGLSTDTQYF
TRBV18	TRBJ2-7	-	TRBD1	TGTGCCAGCTCATCCCTAGACAGGGGGCTGGAGCAGTACTTC	CASSSLDRGLEQYF